Listed here are 30 T cell receptor beta chains from one sample, sequenced in a study of shared clonotypes between healthy human individuals (dated by TCRdb to 2018 to 2020). The library came from the immunoSEQ multiplex PCR assay. TCRdb's version of the immuneACCESS table is confined to in-frame rearrangements and falls short of the full clone set. An unresolved V gene accounts for under half of the shortfall where checked; the remainder is of unknown origin. This sample comprises hundreds of thousands of clones, more than 70% of them detected only once. Approximately 12% of the sample is taken by the ten largest. Source material: PBMCs. The receptors stem from a middle-aged woman in good health. Some clones in this sample may be carry-over from other donors' samples.

The V and J genes are TRBV2 and TRBJ2-7; D possibly corresponds to TRBD1 (5 bases). The germline V gene encodes CDR1 SNHLY and CDR2 FYNNEI. Trimming removed 4 bases at V and 2 bases at J, with 12 bases between. The CDR3 covers 14 residues. The CDR3 reads CASSAMGPTYEQYF. The CDR3 bases are TGTGCCAGCAGTGCAATGGGGCCCACCTACGAGCAGTACTTC.

The chain couples TRBV18 to TRBJ1-1; TRBD1 agrees at 8 bases. Per germline, CDR1 KGHSH and CDR2 LQKENI. J was trimmed by 0 bases and V by 5 bases; bases with no gene match: 14. The CDR3 covers 18 residues. The CDR3 sequence is CASSGVGRGRRMNTEAFF. The CDR3 DNA reads as TGTGCCAGCTCAGGAGTTGGCAGGGGGCGGCGGATGAACACTGAAGCTTTCTTT.

The genes are TRBV4-1 and TRBJ2-1, with 10 bases fitting TRBD2. Losses at the gene ends were 3 bases for V and 7 bases for J; bases not matched to a gene: 9. Germline CDR1 reads MGHRA; CDR2 reads YSYEKL. The CDR3 sequence is 16 residues long. The CDR3 bases are TGCGCCAGCAGCCACCCTAGCGGGGGCCTAGGGAATGAGCAGTTCTTC. Residues: CASSHPSGGLGNEQFF.

The rearrangement links TRBV28 to TRBJ2-1; 11 bases are shared with TRBD2. Germline lookup yields CDR1 MDHEN and CDR2 SYDVKM. The CDR3 is made up of 15 amino acids. V lost 8 bases, J lost 4 bases, and 7 bases stayed unmatched. The CDR3 loop is CASRLAGGDYNEQFF. The CDR3 coding sequence is TGTGCCAGCCGGTTAGCGGGAGGGGATTACAATGAGCAGTTCTTC.

The chain couples TRBV18 to TRBJ2-2, with D possibly being TRBD1 (6 bases). The V end was cut by 5 bases, the J end by 6 bases, with 13 bases between. Per germline, CDR1 KGHSH and CDR2 LQKENI. This CDR3 contains 14 residues. The CDR3 region is CASSDDRLAGELFF. DNA for the CDR3: TGTGCCAGCTCAGACGACAGGTTAGCCGGGGAGCTGTTTTTT.

CDR3 amino acids: CASSDGTGGDTQYF. In nucleotides, the CDR3 is TGTGCCAGCAGTGACGGGACAGGGGGAGATACGCAGTATTTT. The chain joins TRBV6-4 to TRBJ2-3, with TRBD1 identical over 11 bases. J gave up 5 bases and V 2 bases, and 0 bases lay outside the gene matches. CDR1 and CDR2 from the germline V gene are MRHNA and SNTAGT. This CDR3 contains 14 residues.

This clone has just one count. J is TRBJ2-7 and V is TRBV28; D not certain. The CDR3 length is 12 residues. V lost 6 bases and J 5 bases, leaving 11 bases between the germline ends. Germline CDR1 is MDHEN and CDR2 is SYDVKM. The CDR3 sequence: CASSPTLNEQYF. The DNA of the CDR3 is TGTGCCAGCAGCCCTACCCTTAACGAGCAGTACTTC.

V and J are TRBV28 and TRBJ2-7, with TRBD1 matching 12 bases. The length of the CDR3 is 15 residues. V gave up 4 bases and J gave up 4 bases; unmatched junction bases: 5. Germline CDR1 reads MDHEN; CDR2 reads SYDVKM. The DNA of the CDR3 is TGTGCCAGCAGTTCACCGGGACAGGGGGCTTACGAGCAGTACTTC. It is translated as CASSSPGQGAYEQYF.

As regards this clone: No conserved phenylalanine or tryptophan ends this CDR3, so it is likely a read error. No DNA is shown, since the ends of the CDR3 on it are uncertain; the CDR3 is the one TCRdb lists. The chain has TRBV28 and TRBJ2-7; the table assigns TRBD2, which was not confirmed against the DNA. The CDR3 is 10 amino acids in total, end residues counted. CDR1 is MDHEN, CDR2 SYDVKM, per germline. This CDR3 is CASSFGSHPS.

With respect to this clone: A read error likely explains this, since a far larger clone differs by one base. This sample includes further DNA sequences coding for the same CDR3. V usage is TRBV29-1 and J usage is TRBJ1-1; the D gene is possibly TRBD1 (5 bases). The V gene's germline CDR1 is SQVTM and CDR2 ANQGSEA. This CDR3 region has 12 residues. The CDR3 sequence is CSVSSGRAEAFF. The CDR3 nucleotides are TGCAGCGTGAGTTCAGGGAGAGCTGAAGCCTTCTTT.

This clone showed up many times. The V and J genes are TRBV19 and TRBJ1-1; D ambiguous. Trimming stripped 3 bases from V and 7 bases from J, with 6 bases between. In germline, CDR1 is LNHDA, CDR2 SQIVND (reference sequence). This CDR3 has 11 residues. The CDR3 sequence: CASSIWDEAFF. The DNA for the CDR3 is TGTGCCAGTAGTATCTGGGATGAAGCTTTCTTT.

This clone has a single count. The gene calls are TRBV11-3 and TRBJ2-7; D perhaps matches TRBD1 (5 bases). Germline V gives CDR1 SGHNT, CDR2 YENEEA. CDR3 length equals 16 residues. Deletions cut 3 bases from V and 5 bases from J, with 20 bases between. The CDR3: CASSFALARVSHEQYF. As DNA, the CDR3 is TGTGCCAGCAGCTTCGCTCTGGCCAGGGTTTCCCACGAGCAGTACTTC.

The V and J genes are TRBV15 and TRBJ2-1; D not resolved. The germline CDR1 and CDR2 sequences are LNHNV and YYDKDF (reference sequence). Trimming left V 1 base short and J 5 bases short, with 9 bases between. The CDR3 runs to 14 residues. The CDR3 sequence: CATSRASVDNEQFF. CDR3 DNA sequence: TGTGCCACCAGCAGAGCCTCGGTTGACAATGAGCAGTTCTTC.

The rearrangement joins TRBV30 to TRBJ2-7, with TRBD1 identical over 10 bases. The CDR3 has 15 residues. Germline CDR1 GTSNPN, CDR2 SVGIG (reference sequence). The ends lost 1 base at V and 3 bases at J; junction bases unmatched: 6. CDR3 DNA: TGTGCCTGGAGTGGTAGGACAGGGGGGTACTACGAGCAGTACTTC. Its translation: CAWSGRTGGYYEQYF.

The chain carries TRBV28 and TRBJ2-7; 8 nucleotides align to TRBD2. The length of the CDR3 is 15 residues. Germline trimming cut 7 bases from V and 3 bases from J; bases unmatched to any gene: 11. The germline CDR1 and CDR2 sequences are MDHEN and SYDVKM. Written as DNA, the CDR3 is TGTGCCAGCACCCTTTACAGCGGGAGTCTCTACGAGCAGTACTTC. This translates into CASTLYSGSLYEQYF.

This clone was picked up a small number of times. It is likely a read error: a sequence one base away is far more abundant. This chain uses TRBV30 with TRBJ2-7; 7 nucleotides line up with TRBD1. The CDR3 totals 15 residues. CDR1 is GTSNPN, CDR2 SVGIG, per germline (reference sequence). The CDR3 protein is CAWSVQGLESYGQYF. CDR3 bases: TGTGCCTGGAGTGTACAGGGGCTAGAATCCTACGGGCAGTACTTC.

V gene TRBV15 combines with J gene TRBJ2-7; D is perhaps TRBD1 (6 bases). V lost 6 bases to trimming and J lost 3 bases, with 15 bases between them. CDR1 is LNHNV and CDR2 is YYDKDF in the germline V gene (reference sequence). This CDR3 spans 14 amino acids. The CDR3 sequence is CATSPQGSHYEQYF. The CDR3 region has the DNA TGTGCCACCAGTCCCCAGGGGTCCCACTACGAGCAGTACTTC. Drawing the rest from reference TRBV15 and TRBJ2-7, the complete variable domain is DAMVIQNPRYQVTQFGKPVTLSCSQTLNHNVMYWYQQKSSQAPKLLFHYYDKDFNNEADTPDNFQSRRPNTSFCFLDIRSPGLGDTAMYLCATSPQGSHYEQYFGPGTRLTVT.

To note about this clone: This may arise from a read error, as a much more abundant clone is one base away. The chain links TRBV9 to TRBJ2-1, with 10 bases that match TRBD2. CDR1 and CDR2 from the germline V gene are SGDLS and YYNGEE. The CDR3 contains 19 residues. The DNA of the CDR3 is TGTGCCAGCAACGTAGCGGGGCTAGCGGGAGTTTTGCCCTACAATGAGCAGTTCTTC. Amino acid sequence: CASNVAGLAGVLPYNEQFF. Supplemented by reference TRBV9 and TRBJ2-1, the full variable domain reads DSGVTQTPKHLITATGQRVTLRCSPRSGDLSVYWYQQSLDQGLQFLIQYYNGEERAKGNILERFSAQQFPDLHSELNLSSLELGDSALYFCASNVAGLAGVLPYNEQFFGPGTRLTVL.

Concerning this clone: Only one base separates this from a far larger clonotype, so it likely reflects a read error. This sequence joins TRBV29-1 and TRBJ2-7; TRBD1 matches 10 bases. The DNA end is a closer match to TRBJ2-1, so the J assignment may be wrong. This CDR3 comprises 13 residues. Germline V lookup: CDR1 SQVTM, CDR2 ANQGSEA. The CDR3 loop is CSVGTGVVNGQFF. The CDR3 DNA reads as TGCAGCGTCGGGACAGGGGTGGTCAATGGGCAGTTCTTC.

This chain links TRBV10-1 with TRBJ2-5; tentatively, D is TRBD2 (6 bases). The ends were cut back, 2 bases at V and 2 bases at J, with 9 bases in the middle. The CDR3 consists of 14 residues. CDR1 is WNHNN, CDR2 SYGVQD, per germline (reference sequence). CDR3 amino acids: CASSEGGLQETQYF. The CDR3 nucleotides read TGCGCCAGCAGTGAGGGGGGACTGCAAGAGACCCAGTACTTC.

Comments on this clone: Relative to the germline gene, one junction end is altered; a read error may explain this. The J gene is TRBJ2-2, the V gene TRBV10-2, with 9 bases identical to TRBD1. Per germline, CDR1 WSHSY and CDR2 SAAADI. The CDR3 loop spans 17 amino acids. CDR3 coding DNA: TGCGCCAGCAGCCCCGGACAGGGGCTATGGACCTCCGGGGAGCTGCTTTTT. It codes for CASSPGQGLWTSGELLF.

The chain carries TRBV4-2 and TRBJ1-3; TRBD1 matches 9 bases. In germline, CDR1 is LGHNA, CDR2 YNFKEQ. V gave up 3 bases and J gave up 4 bases; unmatched junction bases: 7. The CDR3 spans 16 residues. The DNA of the CDR3 is TGTGCCAGCAGCCAGGAACAGGGGGCTCAAGGAAACACCATATATTTT. Its protein is CASSQEQGAQGNTIYF.

About this clone: Just one base apart from a much larger clone, this may be a read error. The chain has TRBV4-2 and TRBJ1-1, with a possible D match to TRBD1 (5 bases). The CDR3 covers 15 residues. CDR1 and CDR2 (germline): LGHNA, YNFKEQ. Trimming left V 3 bases short and J 5 bases short, with 16 bases between. CDR3 region: CASSHSAGPGTEAFF. DNA of the CDR3: TGTGCCAGCAGCCATTCGGCGGGGCCAGGGACTGAAGCTTTCTTT.

V and J are TRBV11-2 and TRBJ2-1, with 8 bases matching TRBD1. V lost 1 base to trimming and J lost 0 bases; unmatched junction nucleotides: 5. Germline V lookup: CDR1 SGHAT, CDR2 FQNNGV. The length of the CDR3 is 17 residues. As DNA, the CDR3 is TGTGCCAGCAGCTTAGCGGGACAGGTCAGCTCCTACAATGAGCAGTTCTTC. It codes for CASSLAGQVSSYNEQFF.

V usage is TRBV6-6 and J usage is TRBJ2-1; no clear D gene. V lost 5 bases, J lost 0 bases, and 11 bases lay in between. Per the germline V gene, CDR1 is MNHNY and CDR2 is SVGAGI (reference sequence). There are 15 residues in the CDR3. The CDR3 region is CASSLTANSYNEQFF. The CDR3 coding sequence is TGTGCCAGCAGTCTAACAGCCAACTCCTACAATGAGCAGTTCTTC.

V and J are TRBV27 and TRBJ2-1, with TRBD2 matching over 7 bases. Germline V CDR1 and CDR2: MNHEY, SMNVEV (reference sequence). Trimming at V came to 8 bases and at J to 9 bases, leaving 13 bases not matched to a gene. This CDR3 spans 14 amino acids. CDR3: CASHDGRELVEQFF. The CDR3 DNA sequence: TGTGCCAGCCATGATGGGCGGGAGTTGGTTGAGCAGTTCTTC.

The chain employs TRBV19 and TRBJ1-2; D not certain. The CDR3 is 14 residues long. V dropped 5 bases and J dropped 3 bases, with 13 bases sitting between them. Germline V gives CDR1 LNHDA, CDR2 SQIVND (reference sequence). The CDR3 DNA reads TGTGCCAGTAGTTACCGCCTGTTAGACTATGGCTACACCTTC. Residues: CASSYRLLDYGYTF.

The J gene is TRBJ1-2, the V gene TRBV28; D remains ambiguous. Germline V gene data show CDR1 as MDHEN and CDR2 as SYDVKM. The V end lost 4 bases, the J end lost 4 bases, and 7 bases lay between the germline ends. The CDR3 has 12 amino acids. The CDR3 sequence is CASSSPGYGYTF. The CDR3 region has the DNA TGTGCCAGCAGTTCCCCCGGCTATGGCTACACCTTC.

This clone came up a few times. J is TRBJ2-2 and V is TRBV7-2, with a possible D match to TRBD1 (6 bases). The CDR3 spans 14 residues. The germline V gene encodes CDR1 SGHTA and CDR2 FQGNSA. V was trimmed by 5 bases and J by 1 base, leaving 8 bases between them. Written as DNA, the CDR3 is TGTGCCAGCAGCCCCAGGGGGAACACCGGGGAGCTGTTTTTT. As protein: CASSPRGNTGELFF.

This clone was counted only a few times. This likely came from a read error, as a far larger clone is one base away. The chain uses TRBV29-1 and TRBJ2-3; weak D call: TRBD1 (5 bases). The J call may be in error: the DNA end matches TRBJ1-5 better. CDR1 SQVTM and CDR2 ANQGSEA come from the germline V gene. The CDR3 has 14 residues. CDR3 nucleotides: TGCAGCGTTGAATCTGCGGGACTACAAGATACGCAGCATTTT. It specifies CSVESAGLQDTQHF.